Below are 29 T cell receptor beta chains sequenced from a single sample in a study of T cells expressing NK-cell markers. TCRdb reworked the 5' RACE reads into one entry per CDR3 protein, no DNA. The table lists about 450,000 distinct CDR3 sequences, with 7.3% in the top ten. Sequencing used blood T cells: a sorted CD56 or NKG2C T cell subset, CD4+ or CD8+ T cells, or bulk PBMC T cells (not recorded which). The receptors derive from a woman aged 18 to 75 in good health.

The rearrangement joins TRBV20-1 to TRBJ2-7; TCRdb returns TRBD2, unconfirmable since there is no DNA. Looked up from germline, CDR1 is DFQATT and CDR2 is SNEGSKA (reference sequence). CDR3 size: 12 residues. CDR3 region: CSAHSGTNEQYF.

The rearrangement links TRBV7-3 to TRBJ1-5; the D gene TCRdb calls, TRBD1, cannot be checked with no DNA. The CDR3 length is 15 residues. Looked up from germline, CDR1 is SGHTA and CDR2 is FQGTGA. CDR3 residues: CASSLTGGFGQPQHF.

The chain recombines TRBV27 with TRBJ2-1; as DNA is missing, the TRBD1 call by TCRdb cannot be tested. This CDR3 is 15 amino acids long. Germline lookup yields CDR1 MNHEY and CDR2 SMNVEV (reference sequence). This chain's CDR3 is CASSLDSLSYNEQFF.

The chain couples TRBV20-1 to TRBJ2-2. CDR1 DFQATT and CDR2 SNEGSKA come from the germline V gene (reference sequence). This CDR3 region has 14 residues. The CDR3 is CSARVATNTGELFF.

The rearrangement links TRBV18 to TRBJ2-1; TCRdb lists TRBD1, though no DNA is available to test this call. Germline CDR1 and CDR2: KGHSH and LQKENI. The CDR3 consists of 13 residues. The CDR3 is CASSDRGYNEQFF. The full variable domain, rest sourced from reference TRBV18 and TRBJ2-1, is NAGVMQNPRHLVRRRGQEARLRCSPMKGHSHVYWYRQLPEEGLKFMVYLQKENIIDESGMPKERFSAEFPKEGPSILRIQQVVRGDSAAYFCASSDRGYNEQFFGPGTRLTVL.

V gene TRBV4-3 combines with J gene TRBJ2-1. Germline CDR1 LGHNA, CDR2 YSLEER. The CDR3 loop spans 17 amino acids. The CDR3 protein is CASSQDLRQGFYNEQFF.

CDR3 residues: CASSDRYQETQYF. The chain combines TRBV7-2 with TRBJ2-5. The germline CDR1 and CDR2 sequences are SGHTA and FQGNSA. The CDR3 is 13 residues long.

J is TRBJ1-5 and V is TRBV20-1. The CDR3 sequence is 13 residues long. Germline CDR1 reads DFQATT; CDR2 reads SNEGSKA (reference sequence). CDR3 region: CSASGGVNQPQHF.

The V call is TRBV7-2, the J call TRBJ2-2; TCRdb outputs TRBD2, but without DNA this stays unchecked. The CDR3 sequence is 15 residues long. The germline V gene encodes CDR1 SGHTA and CDR2 FQGNSA. The chain's CDR3 is CASSLGAPNTGELFF.

This sequence joins TRBV28 and TRBJ2-5; no DNA is available, so the TRBD1 call from TCRdb remains unchecked. The CDR3 totals 14 residues. Germline-derived CDR1 and CDR2 are MDHEN and SYDVKM. CDR3 in amino acids: CASSTTGGQETQYF.

The chain links TRBV4-1 to TRBJ2-5; with no DNA, the TCRdb D assignment of TRBD1 cannot be verified. The CDR3 loop spans 16 amino acids. CDR1 is MGHRA, CDR2 YSYEKL, per germline. The chain's CDR3 is CASSQESGGPLETQYF.

The V call is TRBV4-3, the J call TRBJ2-1; absent DNA, TCRdb's TRBD2 call cannot be checked. Germline V gene sequence: CDR1 LGHNA, CDR2 YSLEER. This CDR3 spans 16 amino acids. CDR3 in amino acids: CASSLGTSGGGDEQFF.

The V and J genes are TRBV24-1 and TRBJ2-2; TCRdb names TRBD2, which stays unverified in the absence of DNA. CDR1 and CDR2 from the germline V gene are KGHDR and SFDVKD. The CDR3 length is 16 residues. CDR3: CATSDRSGSITGELFF.

This chain uses TRBV10-2 with TRBJ2-3; the TCRdb D gene call, TRBD1, has no DNA to confirm it. This CDR3 has 14 residues. CDR1 and CDR2 from the germline V gene are WSHSY and SAAADI. CDR3 loop: CASGRTGGADTQYF.

The chain employs TRBV24-1 and TRBJ2-7; as DNA is missing, the TRBD1 call by TCRdb cannot be tested. CDR1 is KGHDR and CDR2 is SFDVKD in the germline V gene. CDR3 length: 14 residues. The CDR3 here is CATSDKGVLYEQYF.

This chain's CDR3 is CSARDGGPNYNSPLHF. The chain employs TRBV20-1 and TRBJ1-6. The CDR3 is 16 amino acids. Germline lookup yields CDR1 DFQATT and CDR2 SNEGSKA (reference sequence).

V usage is TRBV7-2 and J usage is TRBJ1-5. Germline-derived CDR1 and CDR2 are SGHTA and FQGNSA. This CDR3 has 16 amino acids. CDR3 sequence: CASSLGGSLSNQPQHF.

The chain carries TRBV20-1 and TRBJ2-7; TCRdb's assignment of TRBD2 cannot be checked, as there is no DNA. The CDR3 is 17 residues long. Germline CDR1 DFQATT, CDR2 SNEGSKA (reference sequence). The CDR3 spells CSASESVPSGPTVEQYF.

The chain joins TRBV4-3 to TRBJ1-6. In germline, CDR1 is LGHNA, CDR2 YSLEER. The CDR3 totals 18 residues. The CDR3 is CASSQEGPGSSYNSPLHF.

This rearrangement joins TRBV19 to TRBJ2-5. This CDR3 has 13 residues. Germline lookup yields CDR1 LNHDA and CDR2 SQIVND (reference sequence). The CDR3 is CASSNGREETQYF. The full variable domain, with the rest looked up from reference TRBV19 and TRBJ2-5, is DGGITQSPKYLFRKEGQNVTLSCEQNLNHDAMYWYRQDPGQGLRLIYYSQIVNDFQKGDIAEGYSVSREKKESFPLTVTSAQKNPTAFYLCASSNGREETQYFGPGTRLLVL.

J is TRBJ2-7 and V is TRBV20-1; TCRdb picks TRBD1, but there is no DNA to check that call. Germline CDR1 and CDR2: DFQATT and SNEGSKA (reference sequence). This CDR3 contains 15 residues. CDR3 residues: CSARDPREPTYEQYF.

The chain is built from TRBV4-3 and TRBJ1-3. CDR3 length equals 16 residues. Per the germline V gene, CDR1 is LGHNA and CDR2 is YSLEER. CDR3 in amino acids: CASSHDRQIAGNTIYF.

This sequence joins TRBV29-1 and TRBJ2-7; TCRdb gives TRBD1 as the D gene, but with no DNA this cannot be confirmed. Germline CDR1 is SQVTM and CDR2 is ANQGSEA. The CDR3 is made up of 13 amino acids. The CDR3 protein is CSVVVSTALEQYF.

This chain links TRBV11-3 with TRBJ2-1; TCRdb designates TRBD1, a call that cannot be tested without DNA. This CDR3 is built from 17 residues. The germline gives CDR1 SGHNT, CDR2 YENEEA. CDR3 amino acids: CASSRRDRHSSYNEQFF.

The chain employs TRBV6-1 and TRBJ1-4. CDR1 MNHNS and CDR2 SASEGT come from the germline V gene. The CDR3 has 15 amino acids. The CDR3 sequence: CASTWRFSTNEKLFF.

This rearrangement joins TRBV5-6 to TRBJ2-5. The CDR3 has 14 residues. Germline CDR1 is SGHDT and CDR2 is YYEEEE. CDR3 in amino acids: CASSSWAVGETQYF. Looking up the rest from reference TRBV5-6 and TRBJ2-5 gives the full variable domain: DAGVTQSPTHLIKTRGQQVTLRCSPKSGHDTVSWYQQALGQGPQFIFQYYEEEERQRGNFPDRFSGHQFPNYSSELNVNALLLGDSALYLCASSSWAVGETQYFGPGTRLLVL.

The chain has TRBV6-2 or TRBV6-3 and TRBJ1-2; the TCRdb call, TRBD1, lacks DNA for checking. From germline, CDR1 is MNHEY and CDR2 SVGEGT. There are 13 residues in the CDR3. The CDR3 here is CASDLTGSAGYTF.

The V gene is TRBV13, the J gene TRBJ2-7. Per the germline V gene, CDR1 is PRHDT and CDR2 is FYEKMQ (reference sequence). The CDR3 sequence is 17 residues long. The CDR3 is CASSLGAGLESSYEQYF.

This chain uses TRBV9 with TRBJ1-1; TCRdb outputs TRBD1, but without DNA this stays unchecked. Germline CDR1 reads SGDLS; CDR2 reads YYNGEE. The CDR3 sequence is 14 residues long. The CDR3 spells CASSVDSLNTEAFF.